Each of the 11 T cell receptor beta chains below was sequenced from the same sample in a study of metastatic and nonmetastatic thyroid tumors. From the PCR reads, TCRdb re-called clones with MiXCR. The data contain roughly 30,000 clones, under 20% of them singletons. Each patient came to thyroid surgery without any prior treatment (of any kind). The sample was blood. These receptors came from a female donor with papillary thyroid cancer or a benign thyroid nodule (not recorded which). Some clones in this sample may be carry-over from other donors' samples.

Notes on this clone: A much larger clone differs from this one at a single base, so this may be a read error. The DNA of the CDR3 is TGTGCCATCAGTGAGACGGTGGGGGGCGGGAATACCTACGACCAGTACTTC. Its translation: CAISETVGGGNTYDQYF. The V gene is TRBV10-3, the J gene TRBJ2-7; D is tentatively TRBD1 or TRBD2 (6 bases each). The germline CDR1 and CDR2 sequences are ENHRY and SYGVKD. This CDR3 has 17 residues.

This clone was found a few times. V and J are TRBV29-1 and TRBJ1-6; no reliable D call. Trimming removed 4 bases from V and 12 bases from J, with 19 bases in between. The CDR3 consists of 14 residues. CDR1 and CDR2 (germline): SQVTM, ANQGSEA. Here the CDR3 reads CSVGDPASGLPLHF. The DNA for the CDR3 is TGCAGCGTTGGAGACCCGGCATCGGGTTTACCCCTCCACTTT.

This clone showed up many times. The chain is built from TRBV29-1 and TRBJ1-1; D unresolved. Trimming took 6 bases from V and 0 from J, leaving 11 bases between them. The length of the CDR3 is 13 residues. Germline V CDR1 and CDR2: SQVTM, ANQGSEA. DNA of the CDR3: TGCAGCGTCCCGCAGGAGTTGAACACTGAAGCTTTCTTT. Its protein product is CSVPQELNTEAFF.

This clone has a count of ten or more. The chain couples TRBV7-3 to TRBJ2-5; D possibly corresponds to TRBD2 (5 bases). This CDR3 spans 12 amino acids. Germline CDR1 is SGHTA and CDR2 is FQGTGA. V was clipped by 5 bases and J by 13 bases, with 17 bases between them. The CDR3 bases are TGTGCCAGCAGCCCCCCCGCGGGTCCTCGGTACTTC. It specifies CASSPPAGPRYF.

This clone was seen a few times. V usage is TRBV27 and J usage is TRBJ2-7; 12 nucleotides agree with TRBD2. Germline V gene data show CDR1 as MNHEY and CDR2 as SMNVEV (reference sequence). V was pared by 5 bases and J by 2 bases, with 4 bases of the junction left unmatched. The CDR3 consists of 15 residues. The CDR3 sequence is CASSPRTSGTYEQYF. The CDR3 nucleotides are TGTGCCAGCAGTCCCCGGACTAGCGGGACCTACGAGCAGTACTTC.

This clone was recorded at least ten times. The chain carries TRBV4-2 and TRBJ2-1, with 15 bases that match TRBD2. CDR3 size: 17 residues. The V segment lost 4 bases and the J segment 8 bases; nucleotides outside the gene matches: 9. The germline gives CDR1 LGHNA, CDR2 YNFKEQ. CDR3: CASSPRTSGRALDEQFF. The DNA for the CDR3 is TGTGCCAGCAGCCCGCGGACTAGCGGGAGGGCCTTGGATGAGCAGTTCTTC.

In this sample, this clone is medium-sized. V gene TRBV6-1 combines with J gene TRBJ1-1, with 10 bases fitting TRBD1. CDR3 length: 14 residues. The ends lost 5 bases at V and 4 bases at J; junction bases unmatched: 4. CDR1 and CDR2 (germline): MNHNS, SASEGT. For the CDR3, the DNA is TGTGCCAGCAGTCCGCGGACAGGGGGCACTGAAGCTTTCTTT. Amino acid sequence: CASSPRTGGTEAFF.

As to this clone: It may be a read error: a sequence one base away is much more abundant. This sequence joins TRBV6-1 and TRBJ1-5; weak D call: TRBD1 (5 bases). Germline V lookup: CDR1 MNHNS, CDR2 SASEGT. The length of the CDR3 is 15 residues. Trimming pared 6 bases from V and 6 bases from J, leaving 18 bases between. CDR3 DNA sequence: TGTGCCAGCAGCGCCCGGGGGGTGTATAGTCAGCCCCAGCATTTT. As protein: CASSARGVYSQPQHF.

For this clone: A much larger clone differs by one base, so this may be a read error. V usage is TRBV4-2 and J usage is TRBJ1-5, with D hard to call. The germline gives CDR1 LGHNA, CDR2 YNFKEQ. The CDR3 is 15 residues long. V gave up 0 bases and J gave up 1 base, with 7 bases separating them. CDR3 in amino acids: CASSQETSSNQPQHF. The CDR3 DNA is TGTGCCAGCAGCCAAGAAACGTCCAGCAATCAGCCCCAGCATTTT.

The chain is built from TRBV5-1 and TRBJ2-1, with 11 bases aligning to TRBD2. V lost 4 bases and J lost 8; bases outside the gene matches: 5. CDR1 is SGHRS, CDR2 YFSETQ, per germline. The CDR3 length is 14 residues. The CDR3 nucleotides are TGCGCCAGCAGCACTATTAGCGGGGGGGATGAGCAGTTCTTC. It codes for CASSTISGGDEQFF.

This clone was counted a few times. The chain couples TRBV15 to TRBJ2-4, with a tentative D call TRBD2 (5 bases). V lost 3 bases and J 7 bases, leaving 16 bases between the germline ends. The CDR3 spans 15 residues. CDR1 is LNHNV, CDR2 YYDKDF, per germline (reference sequence). The CDR3 DNA reads as TGTGCCACCAGCAGTCCCTCAGTCTGGGAGAACATTCAGTACTTC. Translating it yields CATSSPSVWENIQYF.